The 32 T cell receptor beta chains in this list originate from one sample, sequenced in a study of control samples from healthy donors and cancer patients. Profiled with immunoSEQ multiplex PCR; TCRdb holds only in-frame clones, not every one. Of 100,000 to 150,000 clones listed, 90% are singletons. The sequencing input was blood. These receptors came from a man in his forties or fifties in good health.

CDR3 in DNA: TGTGCCAGCAGCTTATCCCCCTTCACAGATACGCAGTATTTT. Amino acid sequence: CASSLSPFTDTQYF. J is TRBJ2-3 and V is TRBV5-6; D gene unclear. V lost 2 bases to trimming and J lost 2 bases, with 9 bases between them. The germline V gene encodes CDR1 SGHDT and CDR2 YYEEEE. The CDR3 spans 14 residues.

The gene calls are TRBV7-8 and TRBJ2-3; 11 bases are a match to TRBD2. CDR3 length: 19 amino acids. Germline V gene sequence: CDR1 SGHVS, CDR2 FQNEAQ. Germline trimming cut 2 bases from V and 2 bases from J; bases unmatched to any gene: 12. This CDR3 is CASSLRRPSGGPHTDTQYF. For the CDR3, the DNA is TGTGCCAGCAGCTTAAGGAGACCTAGCGGGGGGCCCCACACAGATACGCAGTATTTT. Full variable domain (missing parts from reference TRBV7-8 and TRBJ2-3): GAGVSQSPRYKVAKRGQDVALRCDPISGHVSLFWYQQALGQGPEFLTYFQNEAQLDKSGLPSDRFFAERPEGSVSTLKIQRTQQEDSAVYLCASSLRRPSGGPHTDTQYFGPGTRLTVL.

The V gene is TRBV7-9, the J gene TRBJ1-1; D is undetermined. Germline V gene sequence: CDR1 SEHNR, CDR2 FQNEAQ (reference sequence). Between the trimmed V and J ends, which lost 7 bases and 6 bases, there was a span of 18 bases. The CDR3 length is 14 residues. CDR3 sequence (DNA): TGTGCCAGCATTCCCTCCGGGCCGTGGGCTGAAGCTTTCTTT. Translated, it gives CASIPSGPWAEAFF.

The CDR3 loop reads CASADRTKSPLHF. CDR3 coding DNA: TGTGCCTCTGCGGACAGAACGAAGTCACCCCTCCACTTT. V and J are TRBV30 and TRBJ1-6, with a tentative D call TRBD1 (6 bases). The CDR3 contains 13 residues. CDR1 and CDR2 from the germline V gene are GTSNPN and SVGIG (reference sequence). V gave up 7 bases and J gave up 10 bases, with 17 bases separating them.

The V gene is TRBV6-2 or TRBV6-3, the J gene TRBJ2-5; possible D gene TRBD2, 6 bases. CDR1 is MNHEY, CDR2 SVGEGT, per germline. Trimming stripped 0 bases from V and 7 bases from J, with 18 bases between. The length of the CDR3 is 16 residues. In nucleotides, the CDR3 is TGTGCCAGCAGTTACTCGATGGCATTTGGGGGGACGACCCAGTACTTC. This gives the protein CASSYSMAFGGTTQYF.

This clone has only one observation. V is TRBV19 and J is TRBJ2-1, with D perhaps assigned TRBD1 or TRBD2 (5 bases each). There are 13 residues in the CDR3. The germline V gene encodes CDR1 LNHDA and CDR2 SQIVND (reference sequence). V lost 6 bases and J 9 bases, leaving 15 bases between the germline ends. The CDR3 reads CASRRETRGEQFF. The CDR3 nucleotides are TGTGCCAGTAGGCGTGAAACTAGGGGTGAGCAGTTCTTC.

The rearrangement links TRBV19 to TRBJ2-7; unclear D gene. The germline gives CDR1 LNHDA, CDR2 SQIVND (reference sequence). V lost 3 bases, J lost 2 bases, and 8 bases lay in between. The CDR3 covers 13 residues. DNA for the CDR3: TGTGCCAGTAGTATTGGTCAGGCCTACGAGCAGTACTTC. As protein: CASSIGQAYEQYF.

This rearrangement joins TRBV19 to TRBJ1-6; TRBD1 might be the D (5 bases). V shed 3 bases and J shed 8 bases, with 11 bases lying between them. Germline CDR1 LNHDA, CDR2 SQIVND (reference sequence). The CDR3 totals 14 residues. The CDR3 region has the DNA TGTGCCAGTAGTATCTCGGCAGGGCATTCACCCCTCCACTTT. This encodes CASSISAGHSPLHF.

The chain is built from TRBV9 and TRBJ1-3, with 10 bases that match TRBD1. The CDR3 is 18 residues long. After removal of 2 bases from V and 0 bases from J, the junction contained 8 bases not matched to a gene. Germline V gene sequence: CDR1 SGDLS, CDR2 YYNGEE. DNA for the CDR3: TGTGCCAGCAGCGTGAGCGGGACAGGGGTGAGCTCTGGAAACACCATATATTTT. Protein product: CASSVSGTGVSSGNTIYF.

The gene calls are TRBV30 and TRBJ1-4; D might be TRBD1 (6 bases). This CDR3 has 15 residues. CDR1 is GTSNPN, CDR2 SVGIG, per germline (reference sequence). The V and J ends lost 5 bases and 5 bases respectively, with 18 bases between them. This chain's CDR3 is CAWGGSGTLNEKLFF. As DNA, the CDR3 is TGTGCCTGGGGGGGGTCAGGGACACTAAATGAAAAACTGTTTTTT.

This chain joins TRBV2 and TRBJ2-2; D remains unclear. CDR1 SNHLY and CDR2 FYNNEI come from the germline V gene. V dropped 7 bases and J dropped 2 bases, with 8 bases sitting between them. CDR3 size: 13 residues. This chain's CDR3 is CASTDHNTGELFF. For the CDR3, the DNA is TGTGCCAGCACCGACCATAACACCGGGGAGCTGTTTTTT.

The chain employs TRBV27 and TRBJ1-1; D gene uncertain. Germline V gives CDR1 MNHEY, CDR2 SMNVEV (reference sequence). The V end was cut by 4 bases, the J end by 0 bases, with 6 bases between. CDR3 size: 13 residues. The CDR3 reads CASSSTMNTEAFF. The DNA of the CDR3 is TGTGCCAGCAGTTCCACGATGAACACTGAAGCTTTCTTT.

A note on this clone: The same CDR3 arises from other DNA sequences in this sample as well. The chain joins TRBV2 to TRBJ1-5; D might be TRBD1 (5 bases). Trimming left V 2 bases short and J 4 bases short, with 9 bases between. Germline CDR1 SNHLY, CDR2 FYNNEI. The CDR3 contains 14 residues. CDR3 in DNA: TGTGCCAGCAGTGAACAGGCAGGGAATCAGCCCCAGCATTTT. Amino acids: CASSEQAGNQPQHF.

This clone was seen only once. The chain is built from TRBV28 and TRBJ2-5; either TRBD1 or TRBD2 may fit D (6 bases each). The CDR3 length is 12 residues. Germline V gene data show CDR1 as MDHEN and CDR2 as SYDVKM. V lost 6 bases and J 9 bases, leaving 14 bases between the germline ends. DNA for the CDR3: TGTGCCAGCAGCTACTACAGGGAGGCCCAGTACTTC. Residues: CASSYYREAQYF.

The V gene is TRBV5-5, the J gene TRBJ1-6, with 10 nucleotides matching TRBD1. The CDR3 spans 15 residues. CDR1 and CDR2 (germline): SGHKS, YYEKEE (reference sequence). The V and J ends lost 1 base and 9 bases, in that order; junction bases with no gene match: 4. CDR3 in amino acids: CASSLWDRGLSPLHF. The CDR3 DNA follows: TGTGCCAGCAGCTTGTGGGACAGGGGACTTTCACCCCTCCACTTT.

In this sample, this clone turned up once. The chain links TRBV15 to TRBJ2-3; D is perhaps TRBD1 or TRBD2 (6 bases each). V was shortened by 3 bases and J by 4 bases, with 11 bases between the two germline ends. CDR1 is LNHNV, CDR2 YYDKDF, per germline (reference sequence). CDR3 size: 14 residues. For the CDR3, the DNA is TGTGCCACCAGCAGGAGGGGGGCCGCAGATACGCAGTATTTT. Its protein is CATSRRGAADTQYF. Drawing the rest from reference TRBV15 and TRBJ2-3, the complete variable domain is DAMVIQNPRYQVTQFGKPVTLSCSQTLNHNVMYWYQQKSSQAPKLLFHYYDKDFNNEADTPDNFQSRRPNTSFCFLDIRSPGLGDTAMYLCATSRRGAADTQYFGPGTRLTVL.

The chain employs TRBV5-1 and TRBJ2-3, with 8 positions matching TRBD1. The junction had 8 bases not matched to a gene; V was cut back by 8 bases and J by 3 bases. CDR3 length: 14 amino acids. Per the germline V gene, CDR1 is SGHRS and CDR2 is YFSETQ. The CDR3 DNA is TGCGCCAGTAAACCAGGGGGCTGGACAGATACGCAGTATTTT. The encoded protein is CASKPGGWTDTQYF.

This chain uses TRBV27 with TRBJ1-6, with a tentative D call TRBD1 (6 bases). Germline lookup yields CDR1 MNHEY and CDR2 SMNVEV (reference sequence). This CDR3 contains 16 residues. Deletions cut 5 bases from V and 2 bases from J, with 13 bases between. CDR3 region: CASSPGHRAYNSPLHF. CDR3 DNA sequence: TGTGCCAGCAGTCCGGGCCACAGGGCCTATAATTCACCCCTCCACTTT.

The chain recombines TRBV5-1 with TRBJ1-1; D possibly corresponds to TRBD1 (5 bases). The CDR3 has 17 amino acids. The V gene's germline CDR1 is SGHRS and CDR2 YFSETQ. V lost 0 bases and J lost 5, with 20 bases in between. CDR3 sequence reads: CASSLAPSGGAETEAFF. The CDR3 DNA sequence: TGCGCCAGCAGCTTGGCTCCCTCTGGAGGGGCAGAGACTGAAGCTTTCTTT.

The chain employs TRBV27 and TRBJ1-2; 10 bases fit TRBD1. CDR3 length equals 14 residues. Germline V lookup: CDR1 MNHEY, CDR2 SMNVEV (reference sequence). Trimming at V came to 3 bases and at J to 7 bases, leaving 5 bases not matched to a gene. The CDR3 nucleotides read TGTGCCAGCAGTTTCTCAGGACAGGGGGGTGGCTACACCTTC. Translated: CASSFSGQGGGYTF.

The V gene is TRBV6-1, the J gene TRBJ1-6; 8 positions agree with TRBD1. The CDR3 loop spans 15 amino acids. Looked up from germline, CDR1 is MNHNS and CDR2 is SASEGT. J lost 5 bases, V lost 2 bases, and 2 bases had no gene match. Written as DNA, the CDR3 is TGTGCCAGCAGTGAATTGGGACAGGATAATTCACCCCTCCACTTT. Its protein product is CASSELGQDNSPLHF.

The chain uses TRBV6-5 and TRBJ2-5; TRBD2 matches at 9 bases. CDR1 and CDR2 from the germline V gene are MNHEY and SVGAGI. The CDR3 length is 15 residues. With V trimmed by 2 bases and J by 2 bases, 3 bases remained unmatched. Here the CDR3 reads CASSYRGGEQETQYF. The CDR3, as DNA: TGTGCCAGCAGTTACCGCGGGGGGGAGCAAGAGACCCAGTACTTC.

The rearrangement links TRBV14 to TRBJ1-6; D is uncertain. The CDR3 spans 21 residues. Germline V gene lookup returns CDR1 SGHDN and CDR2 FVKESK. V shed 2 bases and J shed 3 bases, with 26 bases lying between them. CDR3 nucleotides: TGTGCCAGCAGCCAATCGCAGCTTGGGCTGGGATCGGGTGGCTATAATTCACCCCTCCACTTT. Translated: CASSQSQLGLGSGGYNSPLHF.

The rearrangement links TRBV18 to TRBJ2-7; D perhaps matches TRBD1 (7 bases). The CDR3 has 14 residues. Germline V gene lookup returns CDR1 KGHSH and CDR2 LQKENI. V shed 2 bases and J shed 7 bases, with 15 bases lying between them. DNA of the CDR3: TGTGCCAGCTCACCAAAGTTCAGGGGGGAAGAGCAGTACTTC. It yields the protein CASSPKFRGEEQYF.

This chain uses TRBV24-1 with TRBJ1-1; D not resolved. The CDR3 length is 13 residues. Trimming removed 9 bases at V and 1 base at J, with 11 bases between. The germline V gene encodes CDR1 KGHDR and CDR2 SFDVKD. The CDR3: CATGRFTNTEAFF. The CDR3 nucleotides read TGTGCCACCGGAAGGTTTACGAACACTGAAGCTTTCTTT.

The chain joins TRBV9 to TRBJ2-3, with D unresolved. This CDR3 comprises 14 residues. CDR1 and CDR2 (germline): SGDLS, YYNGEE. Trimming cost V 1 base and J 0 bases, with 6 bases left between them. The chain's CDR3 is CASSVMSSTDTQYF. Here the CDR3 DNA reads TGTGCCAGCAGCGTAATGTCTAGCACAGATACGCAGTATTTT.

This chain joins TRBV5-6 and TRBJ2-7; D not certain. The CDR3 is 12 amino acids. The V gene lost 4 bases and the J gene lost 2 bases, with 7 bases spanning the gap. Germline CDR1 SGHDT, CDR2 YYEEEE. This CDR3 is CASSQSPYEQYF. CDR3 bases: TGTGCCAGCAGCCAGTCCCCCTACGAGCAGTACTTC. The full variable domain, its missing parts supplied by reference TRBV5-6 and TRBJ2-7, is DAGVTQSPTHLIKTRGQQVTLRCSPKSGHDTVSWYQQALGQGPQFIFQYYEEEERQRGNFPDRFSGHQFPNYSSELNVNALLLGDSALYLCASSQSPYEQYFGPGTRLTVT.

The CDR3 region is CASRIGLNTDTQYF. The DNA of the CDR3 is TGTGCCAGCAGGATAGGGCTTAACACAGATACGCAGTATTTT. This chain uses TRBV6-5 with TRBJ2-3; D is undetermined. This CDR3 spans 14 amino acids. CDR1 is MNHEY and CDR2 is SVGAGI in the germline V gene. Trimming removed 6 bases from V and 2 bases from J, with 12 bases in between.

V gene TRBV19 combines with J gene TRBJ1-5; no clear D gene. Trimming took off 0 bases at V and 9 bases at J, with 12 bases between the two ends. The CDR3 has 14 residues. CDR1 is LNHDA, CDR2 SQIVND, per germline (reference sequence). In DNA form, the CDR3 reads TGTGCCAGTAGTATAGATTGGGGTAAAGGGCCCCAGCATTTT. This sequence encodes CASSIDWGKGPQHF.

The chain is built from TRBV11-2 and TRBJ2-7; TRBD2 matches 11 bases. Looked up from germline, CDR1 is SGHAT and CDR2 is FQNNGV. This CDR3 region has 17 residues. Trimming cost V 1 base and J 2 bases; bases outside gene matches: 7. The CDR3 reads CASSLASGTSGAYEQYF. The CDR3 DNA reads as TGTGCCAGCAGCTTAGCCTCAGGGACTAGCGGAGCCTACGAGCAGTACTTC.

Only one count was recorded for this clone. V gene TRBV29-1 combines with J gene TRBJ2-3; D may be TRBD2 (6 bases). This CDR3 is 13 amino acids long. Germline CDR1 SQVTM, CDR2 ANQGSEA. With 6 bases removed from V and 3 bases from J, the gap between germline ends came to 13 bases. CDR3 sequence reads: CSVGAGRTDTQYF. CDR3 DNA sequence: TGCAGCGTCGGCGCAGGGAGGACAGATACGCAGTATTTT.

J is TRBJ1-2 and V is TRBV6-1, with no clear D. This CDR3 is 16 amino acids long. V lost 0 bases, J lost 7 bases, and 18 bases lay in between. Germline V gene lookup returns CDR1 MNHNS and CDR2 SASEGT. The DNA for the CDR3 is TGTGCCAGCAGTGAAGCGAGTGGAGCGGGAGTGAGTGGCTACACCTTC. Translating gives CASSEASGAGVSGYTF.